The TCR beta chain under discussion was sequenced for a study of CD8 T cells in Susac syndrome. The authors reverse transcribed roughly 0.5 to 1 ug RNA with random hexamers. TCRdb redid the calling of the immunoSEQ multiplex PCR reads with MiXCR, one entry per CDR3 protein. The sample yields some 450,000 distinct CDR3 sequences, 75% to 90% seen once. CDR1 and CDR2 (germline): MGHRA, YSYEKL. The CDR3 is 15 amino acids. V lost 5 bases, J lost 3 bases, and 10 bases stayed unmatched. CD8+ and CD4+ T cells were negatively isolated; TEMRA cells were FACS-enriched. The TCR was taken from a human donor with multiple sclerosis. The chain carries TRBV4-1 and TRBJ2-7, with 7 nucleotides matching TRBD2. Sequenced: CD8+ T cells from PBMCs. The CDR3 reads CASSARAAGYYEQYF. Written as DNA, the CDR3 is TGCGCCAGCAGCGCCCGAGCAGCGGGGTACTACGAGCAGTACTTC.